The next 31 T cell receptor beta chains were all read from a single sample in a study of blood T cell repertoires in COVID-19 (TCRdb year 2020). Library preparation employed the immunoSEQ multiplex PCR assay. In its TCRdb copy, this immuneACCESS table keeps in-frame sequences only and misses some clones. Where compared with another copy, unresolved V genes explain less than half of these, and the others have no known cause. In all, the sample holds over 450,000 clones, and about 89% of those were seen once. Roughly 7.3% of the sample goes to the ten largest clones. Input material: peripheral blood. These receptors were obtained from a woman between 50 and 59 years old with COVID-19, enrolled during active disease.

This rearrangement joins TRBV5-6 to TRBJ1-1; tentatively, D is TRBD1 (5 bases). The CDR3 length is 13 residues. Trimming took off 5 bases at V and 4 bases at J, with 12 bases between the two ends. Germline-derived CDR1 and CDR2 are SGHDT and YYEEEE. The CDR3 nucleotides read TGTGCCAGCAGGGGGCTATCCTCCACTGAAGCTTTCTTT. This encodes CASRGLSSTEAFF.

The V and J genes are TRBV7-9 and TRBJ2-7, with 11 bases aligning to TRBD1. CDR1 SEHNR and CDR2 FQNEAQ come from the germline V gene (reference sequence). This CDR3 comprises 15 residues. J was trimmed by 5 bases and V by 6 bases; bases with no gene match: 9. The CDR3 DNA is TGTGCCAGCAGTTTACGGACAGGGGGCAAGGACGAGCAGTACTTC. Encoded protein: CASSLRTGGKDEQYF. Combining the CDR3 with reference TRBV7-9 and TRBJ2-7 gives the whole variable domain DTGVSQNPRHKITKRGQNVTFRCDPISEHNRLYWYRQTLGQGPEFLTYFQNEAQLEKSRLLSDRFSAERPKGSFSTLEIQRTEQGDSAMYLCASSLRTGGKDEQYFGPGTRLTVT.

The V gene is TRBV19, the J gene TRBJ2-3, with 16 bases identical to TRBD2. Germline CDR1 is LNHDA and CDR2 is SQIVND (reference sequence). V shed 7 bases and J 6 bases; nucleotides not matched to a gene: 7. This CDR3 has 16 residues. The CDR3 nucleotides are TGTGCCAGTAACCCGCCGGGACTAGCGGGGGGGGATACGCAGTATTTT. This sequence encodes CASNPPGLAGGDTQYF.

The chain joins TRBV7-9 to TRBJ2-2; the D gene is possibly TRBD1 (6 bases). The CDR3 has 16 amino acids. The V gene lost 5 bases and the J gene lost 0 bases, with 13 bases spanning the gap. The germline CDR1 and CDR2 sequences are SEHNR and FQNEAQ (reference sequence). This chain's CDR3 is CASSPRQVTNTGELFF. The CDR3 DNA sequence: TGTGCCAGCAGCCCGCGACAGGTGACGAACACCGGGGAGCTGTTTTTT.

The chain combines TRBV5-6 with TRBJ2-1; TRBD2 might be the D (6 bases). The CDR3 consists of 14 residues. The germline CDR1 and CDR2 sequences are SGHDT and YYEEEE. V was shortened by 0 bases and J by 14 bases, with 18 bases between the two germline ends. This CDR3 is CASSLGGGANNEFF. Written as DNA, the CDR3 is TGTGCCAGCAGCTTGGGTGGCGGGGCGAACAATGAGTTCTTC.

This chain uses TRBV28 with TRBJ2-1; maybe TRBD2 (5 bases). V was shortened by 6 bases and J by 7 bases, with 16 bases between the two germline ends. The CDR3 contains 14 residues. Germline lookup yields CDR1 MDHEN and CDR2 SYDVKM. The CDR3 DNA reads TGTGCCAGCAGGAACCGGCCCACTAGGAATGAGCAGTTCTTC. It encodes CASRNRPTRNEQFF.

The chain is built from TRBV29-1 and TRBJ2-7, with D unclear. The CDR3 is made up of 13 amino acids. Trimming pared 7 bases from V and 1 base from J, leaving 14 bases between. Germline V gene data show CDR1 as SQVTM and CDR2 as ANQGSEA. In DNA, the CDR3 is TGCAGCGCCAGGTTGGGCGAGTCCTACGAGCAGTACTTC. This codes for CSARLGESYEQYF.

This chain connects TRBV19 to TRBJ2-3; the D gene is possibly TRBD1 (6 bases). The V end lost 1 base, the J end lost 3 bases, and 11 bases lay between the germline ends. CDR1 is LNHDA and CDR2 is SQIVND in the germline V gene (reference sequence). There are 15 residues in the CDR3. The CDR3, as DNA: TGTGCCAGTAGTATAGGGGGACACCATACAGATACGCAGTATTTT. This sequence encodes CASSIGGHHTDTQYF.

V gene TRBV3-1 (or the pseudogene TRBV3-2) combines with J gene TRBJ2-7; 9 bases are shared with TRBD1. Germline loops: CDR1 LGHDT, CDR2 YNNKEL (reference sequence). V dropped 11 bases and J dropped 6; count of bases not matched to a gene: 14. The CDR3 length is 14 residues. The CDR3 region is CAFRGDRVVVEQYF. CDR3 nucleotides: TGTGCCTTCCGAGGGGACAGGGTTGTTGTCGAGCAGTACTTC.

The V gene is TRBV6-1, the J gene TRBJ2-7, with 8 bases identical to TRBD1. CDR3 length: 13 residues. Germline V lookup: CDR1 MNHNS, CDR2 SASEGT. Trimming removed 3 bases from V and 6 bases from J; junction bases left unmatched: 4. Here the CDR3 reads CASSDRGLGEQYF. CDR3 coding DNA: TGTGCCAGCAGTGACAGGGGGCTGGGCGAGCAGTACTTC.

The chain carries TRBV2 and TRBJ1-2, with D unclear. There are 12 residues in the CDR3. V was pared by 3 bases and J by 4 bases, with 6 bases between. The germline gives CDR1 SNHLY, CDR2 FYNNEI. The CDR3 is CASSDQSYGYTF. CDR3 nucleotide sequence: TGTGCCAGCAGTGACCAGTCCTATGGCTACACCTTC. Drawing the rest from reference TRBV2 and TRBJ1-2, the complete variable domain is EPEVTQTPSHQVTQMGQEVILRCVPISNHLYFYWYRQILGQKVEFLVSFYNNEISEKSEIFDDQFSVERPDGSNFTLKIRSTKLEDSAMYFCASSDQSYGYTFGSGTRLTVV.

The chain joins TRBV6-5 to TRBJ2-1; 7 bases align to TRBD2. V shed 2 bases, J shed 4 bases, and the junction held 8 bases outside the gene matches. The length of the CDR3 is 16 residues. Per the germline V gene, CDR1 is MNHEY and CDR2 is SVGAGI. CDR3 nucleotides: TGTGCCAGCAGTTACCGGCGCGGGGGAGGATACAATGAGCAGTTCTTC. It yields the protein CASSYRRGGGYNEQFF.

V usage is TRBV10-3 and J usage is TRBJ1-2, with TRBD1 as a possible D gene (6 bases). Germline CDR1 reads ENHRY; CDR2 reads SYGVKD. This CDR3 is 13 amino acids long. Trimming shortened V by 5 bases and J by 6 bases, and 13 bases separated the two germline ends. DNA for the CDR3: TGTGCCATCAGTCCGACAGGTCCCCATGGCTACACCTTC. The encoded protein is CAISPTGPHGYTF.

The rearrangement joins TRBV5-6 to TRBJ1-1; D uncertain. The CDR3 runs to 16 residues. Germline V gene lookup returns CDR1 SGHDT and CDR2 YYEEEE. V was trimmed by 4 bases and J by 3 bases, leaving 19 bases between them. DNA of the CDR3: TGTGCCAGCAGCCTCCCCGGCGAGGATTACGACACTGAAGCTTTCTTT. Protein sequence: CASSLPGEDYDTEAFF.

J is TRBJ2-7 and V is TRBV3-1 (or the pseudogene TRBV3-2); 9 bases align to TRBD1. The V gene end was trimmed by 6 bases and the J gene end by 0 bases; junction bases not matched to a gene: 0. CDR3 length: 13 residues. Germline assignment: CDR1 LGHDT and CDR2 YNNKEL (reference sequence). CDR3 protein: CASRTGGSYEQYF. CDR3 sequence (DNA): TGTGCCAGCAGGACAGGGGGCTCCTACGAGCAGTACTTC.

This clone occurred once. The genes are TRBV12-3 or TRBV12-4 and TRBJ1-5, with D unresolved. The germline V and J ends were trimmed by 1 base and 6 bases, with 7 bases remaining between them. This CDR3 has 13 residues. The chain's CDR3 is CASSLGFGQPQHF. The DNA for the CDR3 is TGTGCCAGCAGTTTAGGATTCGGTCAGCCCCAGCATTTT.

The chain recombines TRBV5-1 with TRBJ1-1, with 8 bases lining up with TRBD1. V lost 1 base to trimming and J lost 5 bases; unmatched junction nucleotides: 4. The CDR3 is made up of 14 amino acids. Germline V gives CDR1 SGHRS, CDR2 YFSETQ. The CDR3 protein is CASSLRQGKTEAFF. For the CDR3, the DNA is TGCGCCAGCAGCTTGCGACAGGGGAAAACTGAAGCTTTCTTT. The whole variable domain, filled in from reference TRBV5-1 and TRBJ1-1, reads KAGVTQTPRYLIKTRGQQVTLSCSPISGHRSVSWYQQTPGQGLQFLFEYFSETQRNKGNFPGRFSGRQFSNSRSEMNVSTLELGDSALYLCASSLRQGKTEAFFGQGTRLTVV.

The V call is TRBV15, the J call TRBJ2-7; D is unresolved. This CDR3 has 12 amino acids. The ends were cut back, 0 bases at V and 6 bases at J, with 6 bases in the middle. Looked up from germline, CDR1 is LNHNV and CDR2 is YYDKDF (reference sequence). The CDR3 nucleotides read TGTGCCACCAGCAGAGATTTCCGCGAGCAGTACTTC. Translation: CATSRDFREQYF.

This clone was seen only once. In DNA form, the CDR3 reads TGTGCCAGGGGACTAGCGTTACAGACCCAGTACTTC. Amino acids: CARGLALQTQYF. The V gene is TRBV2, the J gene TRBJ2-5; 10 bases are a match to TRBD2. Germline trimming cut 9 bases from V and 6 bases from J; bases unmatched to any gene: 4. Germline assignment: CDR1 SNHLY and CDR2 FYNNEI. The CDR3 contains 12 residues.

The chain carries TRBV21-1 and TRBJ2-3; the DNA was not used to check the table's D call, TRBD1. TRBV21-1 is flagged as a pseudogene. CDR3 size: 14 residues. The CDR3 sequence is CASSKYRPIDTQYF. Here the CDR3 DNA reads TGTGCCAGCAGCAAATACAGGCCAATAGATACGCAGTATTTT.

V usage is TRBV6-5 and J usage is TRBJ2-7, with a possible D match to TRBD2 (5 bases). Germline CDR1 is MNHEY and CDR2 is SVGAGI. V gave up 7 bases and J gave up 3 bases, with 19 bases separating them. The CDR3 runs 15 residues. CDR3 protein: CASTHSGGRGYEQYF. The DNA of the CDR3 is TGTGCCAGCACTCACTCGGGCGGGCGCGGCTACGAGCAGTACTTC.

The chain carries TRBV12-3 or TRBV12-4 and TRBJ1-5; D might be TRBD1 (5 bases). This CDR3 contains 13 residues. V dropped 7 bases and J dropped 6 bases, with 13 bases sitting between them. As DNA, the CDR3 is TGTGCCAGCAACCTGGGGAGGGGTCAGCCCCAGCATTTT. As protein: CASNLGRGQPQHF.

The rearrangement links TRBV27 to TRBJ1-1; 9 bases are shared with TRBD1. Trimming took 5 bases from V and 7 from J; bases not matched to a gene: 26. This CDR3 comprises 20 residues. Germline lookup yields CDR1 MNHEY and CDR2 SMNVEV (reference sequence). The CDR3 reads CASSLHDLRLDRGFMSEAFF. CDR3 bases: TGTGCCAGCAGTCTACATGATCTTCGCTTGGACAGGGGATTTATGAGTGAAGCTTTCTTT.

The chain couples TRBV12-3 or TRBV12-4 to TRBJ2-7; TRBD2 is a possible D gene (6 bases). V shed 1 base and J shed 6 bases, with 7 bases lying between them. The CDR3 sequence is 12 residues long. The chain's CDR3 is CASSLGGAEQYF. The CDR3 coding sequence is TGTGCCAGCAGTTTAGGCGGGGCCGAGCAGTACTTC.

This clone was seen a single time. This chain joins TRBV5-4 and TRBJ2-7; 7 bases match TRBD1. This CDR3 comprises 14 residues. The ends lost 3 bases at V and 6 bases at J; junction bases unmatched: 9. The V gene's germline CDR1 is SGHNT and CDR2 YYREEE (reference sequence). The CDR3 sequence: CASSWGQTRGEQYF. The CDR3 DNA follows: TGTGCCAGCAGCTGGGGACAGACCCGTGGCGAGCAGTACTTC.

The V gene is TRBV6-8, the J gene TRBJ1-1; the match to TRBD1 covers 10 bases. This CDR3 has 15 residues. The V segment lost 6 bases and the J segment 3 bases; nucleotides outside the gene matches: 7. Germline lookup yields CDR1 MNHGY and CDR2 SAAAGT. The DNA for the CDR3 is TGTGCCAGCAGCCGACAGGGGGCGCAGGACACTGAAGCTTTCTTT. Translating it yields CASSRQGAQDTEAFF.

The V gene is TRBV7-9, the J gene TRBJ1-4; the D gene is possibly TRBD1 (5 bases). Trimming removed 5 bases from V and 8 bases from J, with 15 bases in between. Per the germline V gene, CDR1 is SEHNR and CDR2 is FQNEAQ (reference sequence). The CDR3 covers 14 residues. CDR3 DNA: TGTGCCAGCAGCCAAGGCAGGGAAGGAGAAAAACTGTTTTTT. Protein product: CASSQGREGEKLFF. The full variable domain, with the rest looked up from reference TRBV7-9 and TRBJ1-4, is DTGVSQNPRHKITKRGQNVTFRCDPISEHNRLYWYRQTLGQGPEFLTYFQNEAQLEKSRLLSDRFSAERPKGSFSTLEIQRTEQGDSAMYLCASSQGREGEKLFFGSGTQLSVL.

The V gene is TRBV25-1, the J gene TRBJ1-1, with D uncertain. In germline, CDR1 is MGHDK, CDR2 SYGVNS. V gave up 6 bases and J gave up 1 base, with 6 bases separating them. The length of the CDR3 is 12 residues. The CDR3 DNA reads TGTGCCAGCAGCCACTCGAACACTGAAGCTTTCTTT. Protein: CASSHSNTEAFF.

V usage is TRBV5-1 and J usage is TRBJ1-2; TRBD1 matches 10 bases. Germline V gene lookup returns CDR1 SGHRS and CDR2 YFSETQ. This CDR3 region has 17 residues. After removal of 4 bases from V and 5 bases from J, the junction contained 14 bases not matched to a gene. The CDR3 bases are TGCGCCAGCAGCCCTTACATGGAAGGACAGGGGGTTTATGGCTACACCTTC. Its translation: CASSPYMEGQGVYGYTF.

The V gene is TRBV6-1, the J gene TRBJ1-1, with D perhaps TRBD1 (5 bases). The germline V and J ends were trimmed by 2 bases and 5 bases, with 12 bases remaining between them. This CDR3 comprises 14 residues. CDR1 is MNHNS, CDR2 SASEGT, per germline. The CDR3 DNA follows: TGTGCCAGCAGTGAATTAACAGGCAGGACTGAAGCTTTCTTT. Protein: CASSELTGRTEAFF.

The rearrangement links TRBV29-1 to TRBJ2-4; possibly TRBD2 for D (6 bases). There are 14 residues in the CDR3. Germline CDR1 SQVTM, CDR2 ANQGSEA. V lost 5 bases and J lost 0, with 11 bases in between. CDR3 sequence: CSVIGRLAKNIQYF. The CDR3 DNA reads as TGCAGCGTTATAGGGAGGTTAGCCAAAAACATTCAGTACTTC.